Sequencing of this T cell receptor (beta chain) was carried out in a study of T cell clones after liver transplantation (dated by TCRdb to the late 2010s). About the full investigation: ITN030ST, the source of the samples, was a randomized trial that attempted immunosuppression withdrawal within 2 years of liver transplantation. After a pre-transplant mixed lymphocyte reaction, TCRbeta sequencing was used to pinpoint donor-reactive T cell clones, which were subsequently tracked in post-transplant blood. Third party-reactive TCRbeta sequences from pre-transplant MLRs were also identified as an antigen-independent comparator for donor-reactive sequences. Of the eight recipients, a few were HCV-positive, while the remaining recipients had been transplanted for non-autoimmune, non-viral indications. Until randomization at 12-24 months post-transplant, subjects were given standard immunosuppression, with no induction therapy. Tolerance meant complete immunosuppression withdrawal for at least one year without liver enzymes rising beyond twice the upper limit of normal. Blood samples were taken pre-transplant, pre-randomization before withdrawal, and post-randomization after full withdrawal or failed withdrawal. Of the 8 liver transplant recipients making up the studied cohort, 3 were classified as tolerant and 5 as non-tolerant. What the authors observed across the whole study: A significant post-transplant decrease in circulating donor-reactive CD4 TCRbeta sequences was observed in most of the 8 subjects, irrespective of tolerance or HCV status. The conclusions were preliminary, being limited by small, heterogeneous patient numbers and by non-standardized post-transplant time points. Once repertoire turnover was taken into account, donor-reactive detection showed a significant reduction for CD4 in 7 of 8 subjects and for CD8 in 8 of 8. Without allograft tissue specimens, donor-reactive T cells may have migrated into the graft rather than being deleted. In two subjects, low numbers of available donor cells limited the measurable donor-reactive repertoire. A greater decline was seen for donor-reactive sequences than for third party-reactive sequences, suggesting partial antigen-specific deletion unrelated to withdrawal success.

The germline V end is reduced by 7 bases and the J end by 9 bases; junction bases left unmatched: 9. The CDR3 contains 14 residues, cysteine and phenylalanine counted. The retained sequence is limited to the CDR3, 42 bases, with the frame set at the first base. From the germline V gene, CDR1 is SQVTM and CDR2 is ANQGSEA. High-throughput TCRbeta CDR3 sequencing of frozen genomic DNA was performed by immunoSEQ, including PCR amplification, mapping, bias correction and internal controls. Concerning the study's data processing: Productive rearrangements were kept, and unique TCRbeta sequences were defined by CDR3 nucleotide sequence plus V and J gene. For classification of a sequence as donor-reactive, at least 5-fold expansion in CFSE-low cells relative to unstimulated pre-transplant cells and a frequency of at least 0.01% were required. To ensure at least 90% detection power, minimum frequency thresholds were set for each subject based on that subject's lowest-template unstimulated sample. Jensen-Shannon divergence between the top 1000 TCRbeta sequences post- versus pre-transplant served as the measure of repertoire turnover. Two-sided Fisher's exact tests were used to test for changes in how often donor-reactive sequences were detected. Entries here come from immuneACCESS through TCRdb and include only in-frame sequences with V and J called. Some clones fail to appear in such tables; in the studies checked, an unresolved V gene covers under half of the shortfall, and the cause of the remainder is unknown. V, J and clone size are those of that table, while D and trimming were read from the DNA. The table for this sample lists over 70,000 clones; over 70% of them were counted only once. About 0.79% of the sample is in the top ten clones.

Notes on this clone: What antigen it recognizes has not been identified. Per-base qualities were not stored, and no clone one base away is much larger.

Unstimulated PBMCs, after thawing, were stained for CD3, CD4 and CD8 and then FACS-sorted into CD3+CD4+ and CD3+CD8+ populations. Randomization to immunosuppression withdrawal applied to every one of the 8 studied subjects. Genomic DNA was isolated with the Qiagen DNeasy Blood and Tissue Kit. The sequence was obtained from a human patient who received a liver transplant. Where a transplant has occurred, the graft donor may have supplied some of the T cells. The rearrangement combines TRBV29-1 with TRBJ2-1; 13 central bases correspond to TRBD2. The sample here was CD4+ T cells from blood, taken 12 months after liver transplant. The CDR3 region has the sequence CSGRTSGSPGEQFF. Here is the DNA: TGCAGCGGCCGGACTAGCGGGAGCCCAGGTGAGCAGTTCTTC.